The following is a T cell receptor (beta chain) sequence with its context. Its cognate antigen is unknown. This sample was taken from a study of T cells after yellow fever vaccination. The study's findings and limits: The secondary T-cell response peaked on day 5, not day 15, but was weaker. The study re-detected most primary-vaccination clones after the booster (approximately 97% CD4, roughly 90% CD8).

The V gene's germline CDR1 is SGHTA and CDR2 FQGTGA. This CDR3 spans 15 amino acids. V gave up 5 bases and J gave up 5 bases; unmatched junction bases: 5. For TCR, cDNA came from 5'RACE template switching, which added a universal primer site and UMIs. One entry per CDR3 protein, called by TCRdb with MiXCR from the 5' RACE reads. Of about 340,000 distinct CDR3 sequences in the sample, around 4.1% are singletons; the top ten hold less than 25%. The chain joins TRBV7-3 to TRBJ2-1; TRBD2 matches 11 bases. Sequencing used PBMCs, obtained 5 days after the yellow fever booster vaccination. The clonotype was recovered from a man aged 18 to 29 who received the YFV17D yellow fever vaccine. CDR3 nucleotides: TGTGCCAGCAGCCCTATGGGACTAGCGGACAATGAGCAGTTCTTC. Its protein product is CASSPMGLADNEQFF.